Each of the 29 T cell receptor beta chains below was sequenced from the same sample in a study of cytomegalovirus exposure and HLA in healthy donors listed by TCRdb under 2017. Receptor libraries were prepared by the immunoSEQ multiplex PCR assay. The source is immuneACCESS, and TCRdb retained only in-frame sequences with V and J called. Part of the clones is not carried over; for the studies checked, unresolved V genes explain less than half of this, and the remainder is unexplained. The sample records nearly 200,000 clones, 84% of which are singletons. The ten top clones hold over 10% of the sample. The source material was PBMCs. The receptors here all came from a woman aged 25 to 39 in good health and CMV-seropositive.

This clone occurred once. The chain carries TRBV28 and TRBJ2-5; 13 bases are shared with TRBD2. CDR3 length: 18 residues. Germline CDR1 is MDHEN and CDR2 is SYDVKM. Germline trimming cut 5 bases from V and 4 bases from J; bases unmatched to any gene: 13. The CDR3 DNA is TGTGCCAGCAGTCCACACTCTTCCGGACTAGCGGGAGTAGAGACCCAGTACTTC. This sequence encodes CASSPHSSGLAGVETQYF.

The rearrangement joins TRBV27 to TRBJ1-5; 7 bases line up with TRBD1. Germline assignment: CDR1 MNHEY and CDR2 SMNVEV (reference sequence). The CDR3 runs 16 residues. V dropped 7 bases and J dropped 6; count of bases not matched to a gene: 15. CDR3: CASTSYSGGWSQPQHF. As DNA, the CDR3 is TGTGCCAGCACGTCCTATTCAGGGGGTTGGAGTCAGCCCCAGCATTTT.

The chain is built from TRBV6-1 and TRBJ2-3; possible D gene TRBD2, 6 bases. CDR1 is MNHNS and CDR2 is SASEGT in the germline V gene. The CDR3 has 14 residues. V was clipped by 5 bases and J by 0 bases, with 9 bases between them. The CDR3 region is CASSSAGSTDTQYF. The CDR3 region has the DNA TGTGCCAGCAGTTCGGCGGGGAGCACAGATACGCAGTATTTT.

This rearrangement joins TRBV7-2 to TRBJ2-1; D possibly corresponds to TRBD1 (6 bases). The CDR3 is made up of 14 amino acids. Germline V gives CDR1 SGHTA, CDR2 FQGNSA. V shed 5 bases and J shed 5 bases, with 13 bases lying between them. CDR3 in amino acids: CASSTGTINNEQFF. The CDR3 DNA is TGTGCCAGCAGCACCGGGACAATTAACAATGAGCAGTTCTTC.

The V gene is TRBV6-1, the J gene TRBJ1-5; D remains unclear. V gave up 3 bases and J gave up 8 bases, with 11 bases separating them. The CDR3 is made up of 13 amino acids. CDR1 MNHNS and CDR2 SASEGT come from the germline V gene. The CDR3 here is CASSDATHEPQHF. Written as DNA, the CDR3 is TGTGCCAGCAGTGACGCCACACATGAGCCCCAGCATTTT.

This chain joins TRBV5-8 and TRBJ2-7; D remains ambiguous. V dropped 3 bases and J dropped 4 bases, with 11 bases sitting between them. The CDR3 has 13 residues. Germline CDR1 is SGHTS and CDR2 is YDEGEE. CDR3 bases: TGTGCCAGCAGCTATCCCCTTTTATACGAGCAGTACTTC. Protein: CASSYPLLYEQYF.

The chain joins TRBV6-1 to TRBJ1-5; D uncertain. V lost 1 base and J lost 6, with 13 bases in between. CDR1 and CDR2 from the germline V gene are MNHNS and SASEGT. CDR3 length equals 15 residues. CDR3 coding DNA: TGTGCCAGCAGTGAAGTGGCGAGCGTCGGTCAGCCCCAGCATTTT. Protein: CASSEVASVGQPQHF.

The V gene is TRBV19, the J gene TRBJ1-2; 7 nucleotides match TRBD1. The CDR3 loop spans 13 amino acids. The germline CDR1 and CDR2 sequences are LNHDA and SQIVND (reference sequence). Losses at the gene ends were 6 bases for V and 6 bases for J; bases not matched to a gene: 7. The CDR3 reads CASRRDRENGYTF. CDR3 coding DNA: TGTGCCAGTAGAAGAGACAGGGAAAATGGCTACACCTTC.

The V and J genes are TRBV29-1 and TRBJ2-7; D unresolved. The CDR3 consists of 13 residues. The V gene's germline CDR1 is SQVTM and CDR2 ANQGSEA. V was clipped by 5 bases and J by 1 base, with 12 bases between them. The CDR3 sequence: CSVLLPLSYEQYF. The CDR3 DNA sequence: TGCAGCGTTCTGCTGCCGCTATCCTACGAGCAGTACTTC.

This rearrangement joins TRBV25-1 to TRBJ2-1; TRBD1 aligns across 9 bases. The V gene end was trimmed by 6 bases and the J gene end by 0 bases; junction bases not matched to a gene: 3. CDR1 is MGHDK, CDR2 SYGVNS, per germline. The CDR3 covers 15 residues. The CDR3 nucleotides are TGTGCCAGCAGCGCGGGACAGGGCTCCTACAATGAGCAGTTCTTC. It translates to CASSAGQGSYNEQFF.

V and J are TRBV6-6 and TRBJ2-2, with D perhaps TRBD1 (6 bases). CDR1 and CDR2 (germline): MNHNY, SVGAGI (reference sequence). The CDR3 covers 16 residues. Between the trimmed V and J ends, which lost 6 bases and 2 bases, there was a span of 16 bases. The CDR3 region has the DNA TGTGCCAGCAGCAGGCCCACAGGGCCTAACACCGGGGAGCTGTTTTTT. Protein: CASSRPTGPNTGELFF.

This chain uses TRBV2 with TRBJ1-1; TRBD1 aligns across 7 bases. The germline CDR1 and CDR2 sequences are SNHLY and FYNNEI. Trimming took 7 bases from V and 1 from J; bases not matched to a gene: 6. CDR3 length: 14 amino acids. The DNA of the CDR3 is TGTGCCAGCACCCTACAGGGGCCGAACACTGAAGCTTTCTTT. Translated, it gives CASTLQGPNTEAFF.

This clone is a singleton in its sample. CDR3 sequence: CASSPQGSRTEAFF. The DNA for the CDR3 is TGTGCCAGCAGCCCACAGGGTAGCCGCACTGAAGCTTTCTTT. The J gene is TRBJ1-1, the V gene TRBV5-4, with D possibly TRBD1 on 6 matching bases. The germline V gene encodes CDR1 SGHNT and CDR2 YYREEE (reference sequence). Trimming shortened V by 4 bases and J by 4 bases, and 14 bases separated the two germline ends. The CDR3 loop spans 14 amino acids.

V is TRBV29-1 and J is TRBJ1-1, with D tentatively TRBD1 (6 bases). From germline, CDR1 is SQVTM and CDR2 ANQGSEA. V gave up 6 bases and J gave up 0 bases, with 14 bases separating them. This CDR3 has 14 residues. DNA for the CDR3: TGCAGCGTGAGAGGGGGGGAGGTGAACACTGAAGCTTTCTTT. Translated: CSVRGGEVNTEAFF.

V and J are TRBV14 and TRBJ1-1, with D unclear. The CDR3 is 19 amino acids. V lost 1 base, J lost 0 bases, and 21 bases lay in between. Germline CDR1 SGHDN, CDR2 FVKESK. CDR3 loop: CASSQASSSAISMNTEAFF. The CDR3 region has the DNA TGTGCCAGCAGCCAAGCCAGTTCATCAGCGATAAGCATGAACACTGAAGCTTTCTTT. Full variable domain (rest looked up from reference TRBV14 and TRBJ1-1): EAGVTQFPSHSVIEKGQTVTLRCDPISGHDNLYWYRRVMGKEIKFLLHFVKESKQDESGMPNNRFLAERTGGTYSTLKVQPAELEDSGVYFCASSQASSSAISMNTEAFFGQGTRLTVV.

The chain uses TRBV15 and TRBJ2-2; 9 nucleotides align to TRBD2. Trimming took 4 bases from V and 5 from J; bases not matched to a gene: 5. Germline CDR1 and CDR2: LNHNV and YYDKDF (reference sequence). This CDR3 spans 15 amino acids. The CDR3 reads CATSTIAGATGELFF. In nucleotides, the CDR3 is TGTGCCACCAGCACAATAGCGGGAGCGACCGGGGAGCTGTTTTTT.

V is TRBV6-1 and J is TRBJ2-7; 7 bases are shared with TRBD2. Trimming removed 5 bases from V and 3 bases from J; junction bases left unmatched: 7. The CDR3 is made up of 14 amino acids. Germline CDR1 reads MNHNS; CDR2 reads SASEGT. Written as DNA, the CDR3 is TGTGCCAGCAGTAGAACGGGAGGAGACTACGAGCAGTACTTC. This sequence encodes CASSRTGGDYEQYF.

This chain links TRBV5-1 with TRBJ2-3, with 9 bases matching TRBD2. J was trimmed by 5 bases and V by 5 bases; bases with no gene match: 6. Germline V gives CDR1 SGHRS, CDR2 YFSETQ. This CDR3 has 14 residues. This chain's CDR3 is CASRIAGVRDTQYF. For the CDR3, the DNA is TGCGCCAGCAGAATAGCGGGAGTAAGAGATACGCAGTATTTT. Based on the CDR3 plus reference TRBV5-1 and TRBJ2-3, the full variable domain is KAGVTQTPRYLIKTRGQQVTLSCSPISGHRSVSWYQQTPGQGLQFLFEYFSETQRNKGNFPGRFSGRQFSNSRSEMNVSTLELGDSALYLCASRIAGVRDTQYFGPGTRLTVL.

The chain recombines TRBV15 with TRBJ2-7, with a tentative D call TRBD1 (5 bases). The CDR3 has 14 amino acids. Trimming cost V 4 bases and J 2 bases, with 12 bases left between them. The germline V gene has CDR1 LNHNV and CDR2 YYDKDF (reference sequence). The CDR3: CATSTNDRTYEQYF. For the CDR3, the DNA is TGTGCCACCAGCACTAACGACAGAACCTACGAGCAGTACTTC.

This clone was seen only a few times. CDR3 sequence: CASSVAGFGIQYF. The CDR3 DNA sequence: TGTGCCAGCAGCGTAGCAGGGTTTGGCATTCAGTACTTC. The rearrangement joins TRBV9 to TRBJ2-4; D might be TRBD1 (5 bases). The CDR3 length is 13 residues. The ends were cut back, 0 bases at V and 9 bases at J, with 10 bases in the middle. Per the germline V gene, CDR1 is SGDLS and CDR2 is YYNGEE.

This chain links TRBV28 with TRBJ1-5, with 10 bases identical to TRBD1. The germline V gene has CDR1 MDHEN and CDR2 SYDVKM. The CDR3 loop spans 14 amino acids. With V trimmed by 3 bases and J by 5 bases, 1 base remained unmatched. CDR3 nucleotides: TGTGCCAGCAGTTTGACAGGGGGCTATCAGCCCCAGCATTTT. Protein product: CASSLTGGYQPQHF.

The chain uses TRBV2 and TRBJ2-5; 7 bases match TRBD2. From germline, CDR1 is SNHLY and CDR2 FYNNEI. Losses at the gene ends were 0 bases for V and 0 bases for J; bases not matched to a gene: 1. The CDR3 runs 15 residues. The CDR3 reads CASSEAGGYQETQYF. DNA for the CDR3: TGTGCCAGCAGTGAAGCGGGAGGGTACCAAGAGACCCAGTACTTC.

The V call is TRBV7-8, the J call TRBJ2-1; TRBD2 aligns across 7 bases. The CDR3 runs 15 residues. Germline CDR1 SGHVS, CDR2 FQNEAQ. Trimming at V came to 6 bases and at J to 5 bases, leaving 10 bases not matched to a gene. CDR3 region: CASSIRGEKNNEQFF. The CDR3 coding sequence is TGTGCCAGCAGTATTCGGGGGGAGAAGAACAATGAGCAGTTCTTC.

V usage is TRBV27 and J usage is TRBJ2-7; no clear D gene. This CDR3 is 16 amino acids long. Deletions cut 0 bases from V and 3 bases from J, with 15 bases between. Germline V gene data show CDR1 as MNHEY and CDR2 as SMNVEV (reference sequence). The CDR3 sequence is CASSLSLSVGVYEQYF. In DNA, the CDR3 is TGTGCCAGCAGTTTATCGCTCTCGGTTGGAGTCTACGAGCAGTACTTC.

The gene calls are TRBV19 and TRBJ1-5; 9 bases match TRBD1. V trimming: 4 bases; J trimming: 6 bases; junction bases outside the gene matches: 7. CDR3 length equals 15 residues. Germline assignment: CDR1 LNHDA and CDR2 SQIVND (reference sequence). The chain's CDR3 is CASSTRTGEVQPQHF. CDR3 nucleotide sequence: TGTGCCAGTAGTACTCGGACAGGGGAGGTTCAGCCCCAGCATTTT.

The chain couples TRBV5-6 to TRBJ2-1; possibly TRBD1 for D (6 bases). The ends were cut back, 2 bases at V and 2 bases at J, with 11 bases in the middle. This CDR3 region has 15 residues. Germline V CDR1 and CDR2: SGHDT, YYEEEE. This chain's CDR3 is CASSFLTGTYNEQFF. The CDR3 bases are TGTGCCAGCAGCTTCCTAACAGGGACCTACAATGAGCAGTTCTTC.

The CDR3 nucleotides are TGTGCCACCAGCAGAGATTTAAGTCAGGGAGGAGAGACCCAGTACTTC. Amino acids: CATSRDLSQGGETQYF. The chain carries TRBV15 and TRBJ2-5; D might be TRBD2 (6 bases). Trimming took 0 bases from V and 4 from J, leaving 15 bases between them. There are 16 residues in the CDR3. Germline V gene sequence: CDR1 LNHNV, CDR2 YYDKDF (reference sequence).

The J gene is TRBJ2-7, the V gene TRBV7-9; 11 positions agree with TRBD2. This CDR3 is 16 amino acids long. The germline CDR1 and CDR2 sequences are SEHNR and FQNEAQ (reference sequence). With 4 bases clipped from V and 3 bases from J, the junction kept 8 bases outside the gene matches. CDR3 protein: CASSSTLAGVVYEQYF. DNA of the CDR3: TGTGCCAGCAGCTCTACACTAGCGGGAGTAGTCTACGAGCAGTACTTC.

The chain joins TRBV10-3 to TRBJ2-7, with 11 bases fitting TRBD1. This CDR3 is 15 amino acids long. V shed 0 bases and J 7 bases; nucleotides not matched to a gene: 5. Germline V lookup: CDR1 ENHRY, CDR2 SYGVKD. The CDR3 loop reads CAISESGQGAWEQYF. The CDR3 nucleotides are TGTGCCATCAGTGAGTCCGGACAGGGGGCGTGGGAGCAGTACTTC.